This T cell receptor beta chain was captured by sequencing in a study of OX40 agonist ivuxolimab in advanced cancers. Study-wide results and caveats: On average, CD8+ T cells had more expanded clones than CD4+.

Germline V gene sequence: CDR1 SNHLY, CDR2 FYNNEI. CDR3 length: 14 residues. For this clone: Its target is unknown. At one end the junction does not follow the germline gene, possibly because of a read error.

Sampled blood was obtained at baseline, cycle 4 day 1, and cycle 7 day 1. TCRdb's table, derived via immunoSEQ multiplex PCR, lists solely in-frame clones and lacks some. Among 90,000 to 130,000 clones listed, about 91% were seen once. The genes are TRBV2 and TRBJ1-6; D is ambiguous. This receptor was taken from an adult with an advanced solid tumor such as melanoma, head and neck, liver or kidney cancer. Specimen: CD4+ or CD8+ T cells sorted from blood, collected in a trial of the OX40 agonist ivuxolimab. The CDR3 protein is CASREELIYSPLHF. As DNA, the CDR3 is TGTGCCAGCAGGGAAGAACTCATCTATTCACCCCTCCACTTT. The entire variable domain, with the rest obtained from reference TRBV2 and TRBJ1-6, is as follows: EPEVTQTPSHQVTQMGQEVILRCVPISNHLYFYWYRQILGQKVEFLVSFYNNEISEKSEIFDDQFSVERPDGSNFTLKIRSTKLEDSAMYFCASREELIYSPLHFGNGTRLTVT.